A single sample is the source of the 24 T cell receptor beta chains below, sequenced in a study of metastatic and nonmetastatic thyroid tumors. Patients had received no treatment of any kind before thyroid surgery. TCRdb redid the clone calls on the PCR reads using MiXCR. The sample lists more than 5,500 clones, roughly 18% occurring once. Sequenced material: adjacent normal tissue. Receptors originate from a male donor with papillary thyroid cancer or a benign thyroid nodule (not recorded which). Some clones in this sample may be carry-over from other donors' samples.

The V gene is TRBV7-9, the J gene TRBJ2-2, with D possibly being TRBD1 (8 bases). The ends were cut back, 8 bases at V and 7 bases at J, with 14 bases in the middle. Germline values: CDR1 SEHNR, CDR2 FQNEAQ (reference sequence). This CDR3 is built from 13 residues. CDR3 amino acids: CASETGEGGELFF. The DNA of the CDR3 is TGTGCCAGCGAGACAGGGGAGGGCGGGGAGCTGTTTTTT.

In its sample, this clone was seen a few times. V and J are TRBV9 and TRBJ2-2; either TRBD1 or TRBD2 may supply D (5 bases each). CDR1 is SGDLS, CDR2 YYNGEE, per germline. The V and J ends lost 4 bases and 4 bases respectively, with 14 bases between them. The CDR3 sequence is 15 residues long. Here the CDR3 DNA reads TGTGCCAGCAGCACAAATGAGGGGTTCACCGGGGAGCTGTTTTTT. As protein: CASSTNEGFTGELFF.

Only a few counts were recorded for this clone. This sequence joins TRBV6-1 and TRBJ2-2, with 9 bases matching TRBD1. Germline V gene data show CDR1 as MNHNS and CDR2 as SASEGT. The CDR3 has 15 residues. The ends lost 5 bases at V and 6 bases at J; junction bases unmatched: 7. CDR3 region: CASSQRQGGAGELFF. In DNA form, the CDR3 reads TGTGCCAGCAGTCAAAGACAGGGGGGCGCCGGGGAGCTGTTTTTT.

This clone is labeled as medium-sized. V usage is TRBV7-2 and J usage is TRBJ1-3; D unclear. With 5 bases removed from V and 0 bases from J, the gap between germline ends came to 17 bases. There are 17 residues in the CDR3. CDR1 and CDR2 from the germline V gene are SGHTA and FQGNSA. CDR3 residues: CASSGRTVAFSGNTIYF. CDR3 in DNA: TGTGCCAGCAGCGGAAGAACAGTCGCATTCTCTGGAAACACCATATATTTT.

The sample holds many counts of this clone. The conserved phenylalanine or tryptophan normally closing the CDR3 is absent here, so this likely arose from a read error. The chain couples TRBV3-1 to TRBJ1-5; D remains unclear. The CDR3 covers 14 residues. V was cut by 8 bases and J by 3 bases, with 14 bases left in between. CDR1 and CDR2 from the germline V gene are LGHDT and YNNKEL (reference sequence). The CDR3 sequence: CASGDGLHNQPQHS. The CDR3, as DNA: TGTGCCAGCGGAGACGGACTCCACAATCAGCCCCAGCATTCT.

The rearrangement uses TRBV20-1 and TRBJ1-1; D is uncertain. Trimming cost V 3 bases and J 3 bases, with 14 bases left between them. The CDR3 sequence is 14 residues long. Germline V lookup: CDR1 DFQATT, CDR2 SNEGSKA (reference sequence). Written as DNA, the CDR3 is TGCAGTGCTAGGGGTGGGTCAGACTACACTGAAGCTTTCTTT. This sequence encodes CSARGGSDYTEAFF.

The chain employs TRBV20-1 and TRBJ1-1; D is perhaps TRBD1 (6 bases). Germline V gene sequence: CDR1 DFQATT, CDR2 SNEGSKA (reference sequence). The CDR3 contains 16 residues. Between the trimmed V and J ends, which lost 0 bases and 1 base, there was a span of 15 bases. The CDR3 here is CSAREGGSGGNTEAFF. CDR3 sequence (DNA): TGCAGTGCTAGAGAAGGGGGATCCGGGGGGAACACTGAAGCTTTCTTT.

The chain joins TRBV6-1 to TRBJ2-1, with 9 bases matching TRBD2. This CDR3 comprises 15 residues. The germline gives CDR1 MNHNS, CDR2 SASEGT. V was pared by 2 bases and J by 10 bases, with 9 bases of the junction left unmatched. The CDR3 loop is CASSEQLAGTSEQFF. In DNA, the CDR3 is TGTGCCAGCAGTGAACAACTAGCGGGCACCTCAGAGCAGTTCTTC.

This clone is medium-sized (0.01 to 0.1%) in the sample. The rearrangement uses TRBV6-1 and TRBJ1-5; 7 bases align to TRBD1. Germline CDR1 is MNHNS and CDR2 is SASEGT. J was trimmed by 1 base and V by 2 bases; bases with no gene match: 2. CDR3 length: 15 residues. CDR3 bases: TGTGCCAGCAGTGAATGGGGACAGAGCAATCAGCCCCAGCATTTT. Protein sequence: CASSEWGQSNQPQHF.

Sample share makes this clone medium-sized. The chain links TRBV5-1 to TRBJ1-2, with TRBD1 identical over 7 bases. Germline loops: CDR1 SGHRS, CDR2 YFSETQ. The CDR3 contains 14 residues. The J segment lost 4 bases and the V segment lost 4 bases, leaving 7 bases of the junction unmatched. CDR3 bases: TGCGCCAGCAGCCCATGGGACAGCTCCTATGGCTACACCTTC. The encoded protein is CASSPWDSSYGYTF.

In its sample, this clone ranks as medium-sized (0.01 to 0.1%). CDR3: CTTREGHEQYF. DNA of the CDR3: TGCACTACTCGAGAGGGGCACGAGCAGTACTTC. The genes are TRBV29-1 and TRBJ2-7; TRBD1 or TRBD2 may be the D gene (5 bases each). The CDR3 contains 11 residues. Germline-derived CDR1 and CDR2 are SQVTM and ANQGSEA.

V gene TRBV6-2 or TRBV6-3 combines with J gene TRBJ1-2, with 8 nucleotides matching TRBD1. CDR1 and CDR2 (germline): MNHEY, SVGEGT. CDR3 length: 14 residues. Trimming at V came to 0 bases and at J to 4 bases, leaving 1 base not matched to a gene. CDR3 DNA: TGTGCCAGCAGTTACTCCGACAGGGGCTATGGCTACACCTTC. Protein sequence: CASSYSDRGYGYTF.

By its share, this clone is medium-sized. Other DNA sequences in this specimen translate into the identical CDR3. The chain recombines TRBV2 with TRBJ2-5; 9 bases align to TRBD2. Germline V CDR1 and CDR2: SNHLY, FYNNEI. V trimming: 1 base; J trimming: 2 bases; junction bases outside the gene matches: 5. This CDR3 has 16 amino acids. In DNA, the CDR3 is TGTGCCAGCAGTGAAGGGACTAGCGCCGGACAAGAGACCCAGTACTTC. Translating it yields CASSEGTSAGQETQYF.

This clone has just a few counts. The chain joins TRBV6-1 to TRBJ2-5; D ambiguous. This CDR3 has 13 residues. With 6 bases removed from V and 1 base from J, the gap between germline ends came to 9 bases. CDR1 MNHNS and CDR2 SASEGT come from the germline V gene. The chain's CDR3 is CASSRPAQETQYF. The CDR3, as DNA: TGTGCCAGCAGCAGGCCAGCCCAAGAGACCCAGTACTTC.

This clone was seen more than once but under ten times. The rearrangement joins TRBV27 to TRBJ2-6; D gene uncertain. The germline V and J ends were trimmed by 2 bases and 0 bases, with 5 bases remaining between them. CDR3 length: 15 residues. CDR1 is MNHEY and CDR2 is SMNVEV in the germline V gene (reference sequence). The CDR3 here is CASSLRSSGANVLTF. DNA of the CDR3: TGTGCCAGCAGTTTAAGGAGCTCTGGGGCCAACGTCCTGACTTTC.

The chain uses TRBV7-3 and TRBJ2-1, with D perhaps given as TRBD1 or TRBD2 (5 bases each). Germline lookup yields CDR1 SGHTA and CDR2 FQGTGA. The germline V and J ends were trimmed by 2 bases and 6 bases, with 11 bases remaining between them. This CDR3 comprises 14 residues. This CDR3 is CASSLQRQGNEQFF. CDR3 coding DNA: TGTGCCAGCAGCTTACAGCGGCAGGGCAATGAGCAGTTCTTC.

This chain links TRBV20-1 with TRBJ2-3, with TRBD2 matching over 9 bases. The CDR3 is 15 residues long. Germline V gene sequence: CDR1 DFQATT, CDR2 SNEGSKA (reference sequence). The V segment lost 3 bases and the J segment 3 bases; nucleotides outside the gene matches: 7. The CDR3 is CSARVVAGVTDTQYF. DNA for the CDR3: TGCAGTGCTAGGGTAGTAGCGGGAGTTACAGATACGCAGTATTTT.

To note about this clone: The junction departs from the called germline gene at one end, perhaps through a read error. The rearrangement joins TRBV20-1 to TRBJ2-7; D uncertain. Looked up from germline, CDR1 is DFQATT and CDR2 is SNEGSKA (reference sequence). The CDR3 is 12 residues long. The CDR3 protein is CGARYVSYEKYF. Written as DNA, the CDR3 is TGCGGTGCTAGGTACGTCTCCTACGAGAAGTACTTC.

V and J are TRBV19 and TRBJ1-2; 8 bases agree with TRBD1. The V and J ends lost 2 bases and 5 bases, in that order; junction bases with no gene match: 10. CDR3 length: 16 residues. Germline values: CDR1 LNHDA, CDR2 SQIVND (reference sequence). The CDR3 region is CASSIPTTGVPYGYTF. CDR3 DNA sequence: TGTGCCAGTAGTATACCGACGACAGGGGTACCTTATGGCTACACCTTC.

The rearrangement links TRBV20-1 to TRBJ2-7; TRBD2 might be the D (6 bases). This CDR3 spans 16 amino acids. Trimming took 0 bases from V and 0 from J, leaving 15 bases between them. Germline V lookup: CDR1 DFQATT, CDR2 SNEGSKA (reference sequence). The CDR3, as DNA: TGCAGTGCTAGAGATCCAGGAGGGCGGGACTCCTACGAGCAGTACTTC. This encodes CSARDPGGRDSYEQYF.

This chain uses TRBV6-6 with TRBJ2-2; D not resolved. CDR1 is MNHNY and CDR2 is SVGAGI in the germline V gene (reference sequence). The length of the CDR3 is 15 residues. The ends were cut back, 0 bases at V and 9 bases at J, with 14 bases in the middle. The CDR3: CASSYSTPLQWELFF. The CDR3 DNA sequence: TGTGCCAGCAGTTACTCGACTCCGCTACAGTGGGAGCTGTTTTTT.

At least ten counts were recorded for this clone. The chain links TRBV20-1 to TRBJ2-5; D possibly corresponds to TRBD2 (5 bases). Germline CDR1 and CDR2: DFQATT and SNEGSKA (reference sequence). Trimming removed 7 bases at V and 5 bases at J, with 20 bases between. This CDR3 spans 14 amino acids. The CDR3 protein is CSEQEANRLETQYF. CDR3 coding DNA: TGCAGTGAGCAGGAGGCCAATCGTTTGGAGACCCAGTACTTC.

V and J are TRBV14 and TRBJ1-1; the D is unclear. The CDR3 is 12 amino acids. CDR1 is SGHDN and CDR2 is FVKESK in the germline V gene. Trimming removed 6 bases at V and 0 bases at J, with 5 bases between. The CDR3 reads CASSRVNTEAFF. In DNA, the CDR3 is TGTGCCAGCAGTAGGGTGAACACTGAAGCTTTCTTT.

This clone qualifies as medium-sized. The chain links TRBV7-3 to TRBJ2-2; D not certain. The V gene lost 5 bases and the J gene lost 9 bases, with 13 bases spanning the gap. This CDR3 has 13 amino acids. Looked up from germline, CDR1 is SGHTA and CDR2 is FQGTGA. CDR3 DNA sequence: TGTGCCAGCAGCCCGGACCCCGGCAGGGAGCTGTTTTTT. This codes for CASSPDPGRELFF.